This T cell receptor (beta chain) was recovered during a study of neoadjuvant anti-PD-1 for oral cavity cancer. Study summary: Before surgery, most patients got three to four biweekly 3 mg/kg nivolumab doses. Around day 43, patients without progression received a fourth nivolumab dose before surgery.

Findings and limits, study-wide: TCR analyses covered only three patients per response group. Higher pretreatment Treg/Th17 ratios tracked higher pretreatment blood clonality.

Concerning this clone: Antigen specificity is unknown.

V lost 9 bases and J lost 0; bases outside the gene matches: 0. Germline-derived CDR1 and CDR2 are WNHNN and SYGVQD (reference sequence). This CDR3 contains 13 residues. Measured with immunoSEQ multiplex PCR; TCRdb has only the in-frame clones, and not every one. The sample holds tens of thousands of clones, around four fifths seen once. This chain links TRBV10-1 with TRBJ2-3; 10 bases are shared with TRBD2. This clonotype originated in a person aged 35 to 85 with oral cavity squamous cell carcinoma. The material sequenced was PBMCs, taken before nivolumab (anti-PD-1) treatment. DNA for the CDR3: TGCGCCAGTAGCGGGGGGAGCACAGATACGCAGTATTTT. Protein product: CASSGGSTDTQYF.